The 2 T cell receptor beta chains listed next were all sequenced from one sample in a study of T cells in Graves' hyperthyroidism and ophthalmopathy (dated by TCRdb to between 2018 and 2020). The library was prepared using multiplex PCR. The sequencer listed for this sample is Illumina HiSeq 2000. The TCR beta CDR3 regions were amplified from RNA transcripts. A first-round RT-PCR of the TCR CDR3 used the HTBI primer set with the Qiagen OneStep RT-PCR kit. TCRdb ran its own pipeline on the public reads, namely fastp trimming at Q25 and MiXCR clone calling, and kept in-frame beta chains. Rows are combined by CDR3 protein, so each entry shows the most common genes and DNA. In this sample the table shows 250,000 to 350,000 distinct CDR3 sequences, roughly 15% of which occur a single time. The top ten clonotypes cover 33% of the sample. The sequenced sample consisted of blood. All receptors derive from a man aged 25 to 40 with Graves' hyperthyroidism.

The genes are TRBV7-2 and TRBJ1-2; D uncertain. Germline assignment: CDR1 SGHTA and CDR2 FQGNSA. With 5 bases removed from V and 0 bases from J, the gap between germline ends came to 10 bases. The CDR3 consists of 14 residues. The CDR3 DNA reads TGTGCCAGCAGCCCCCGGCAGACTAACTATGGCTACACCTTC. Translated: CASSPRQTNYGYTF.

This clonotype was observed a single time. V and J are TRBV10-2 and TRBJ2-2; D gene uncertain. This CDR3 spans 15 amino acids. Germline lookup yields CDR1 WSHSY and CDR2 SAAADI. V was pared by 5 bases and J by 2 bases, with 12 bases between. The CDR3 reads CASSLDILNTGELFF. The CDR3 coding sequence is TGCGCCAGCAGTCTCGACATCCTCAACACCGGGGAGCTGTTTTTT.